This entry lists 21 T cell receptor beta chains sequenced from one sample in a study of T-cell reconstitution after alpha-beta-depleted transplantation in children. Library preparation (for TCRbeta) was performed with unique molecular identifiers. MiXCR, run by TCRdb on the PCR reads, gives a single entry per CDR3 protein. The sample has approximately 640,000 distinct CDR3 sequences, 16% seen once. Source: PBMCs from the stem cell graft donor, taken from the stem cell graft. The origin of the receptors is a human donor who donated a stem cell graft to a child with acute myeloid leukemia.

This clonotype was counted many times. This sequence joins TRBV12-3 or TRBV12-4 and TRBJ1-6, with 9 nucleotides matching TRBD1. This CDR3 has 16 amino acids. V shed 2 bases, J shed 11 bases, and the junction held 10 bases outside the gene matches. The CDR3 sequence: CASSLRGDRARTPLHF. For the CDR3, the DNA is TGTGCCAGCAGTTTAAGGGGGGACAGGGCGAGGACACCCCTCCACTTT.

This clonotype was recorded at least ten times. V usage is TRBV29-1 and J usage is TRBJ1-5, with TRBD1 matching over 7 bases. With V trimmed by 4 bases and J by 7 bases, 7 bases remained unmatched. Germline V gene data show CDR1 as SQVTM and CDR2 as ANQGSEA. The CDR3 extends over 13 amino acids. The CDR3 nucleotides read TGCAGCGTTGGAGATTCGGACAGGCAGCCCCAGCATTTT. Amino acid sequence: CSVGDSDRQPQHF.

This clonotype was seen ten or more times. The gene calls are TRBV12-3 or TRBV12-4 and TRBJ1-2; the D gene is possibly TRBD1 (6 bases). Between the trimmed V and J ends, which lost 9 bases and 0 bases, there was a span of 14 bases. This CDR3 region has 14 residues. CDR3 nucleotides: TGTGCCAGTGCAACAGGGCTGACTAACTATGGCTACACCTTC. Protein sequence: CASATGLTNYGYTF.

The genes are TRBV30 and TRBJ2-1, with D unresolved. Trimming stripped 0 bases from V and 5 bases from J, with 8 bases between. This CDR3 has 13 residues. Germline V gene data show CDR1 as GTSNPN and CDR2 as SVGIG (reference sequence). The CDR3 loop is CAWSVTRNNEQFF. CDR3 DNA: TGTGCCTGGAGTGTAACGCGAAACAATGAGCAGTTCTTC.

The sample holds one count of this clonotype. A read error may account for a junction end that differs from germline. The J gene is TRBJ2-3, the V gene TRBV4-2; 10 bases are a match to TRBD2. This CDR3 contains 16 residues. The germline gives CDR1 LGHNA, CDR2 YNFKEQ. CDR3 DNA sequence: TGTGCCATCAGCCCCGGGACTAGCGAGAGCACAGATACGCAGTATTTT. Protein product: CAISPGTSESTDTQYF.

This clonotype showed up many times. CDR3 DNA: TGCAGTGCTAGAGGACAGGGCACACAGAATTCACCCCTCCACTTT. It is translated as CSARGQGTQNSPLHF. The chain carries TRBV20-1 and TRBJ1-6, with 7 bases lining up with TRBD1. Germline values: CDR1 DFQATT, CDR2 SNEGSKA (reference sequence). This CDR3 is built from 15 residues. V lost 1 base, J lost 7 bases, and 7 bases stayed unmatched.

V usage is TRBV25-1 and J usage is TRBJ1-3; D not certain. Trimming cost V 4 bases and J 4 bases, with 11 bases left between them. CDR3 length: 14 amino acids. Per germline, CDR1 MGHDK and CDR2 SYGVNS. For the CDR3, the DNA is TGTGCCAGCAGTGGCGAAGCCTTCGGAAACACCATATATTTT. This gives the protein CASSGEAFGNTIYF.

Only a few counts were recorded for this clonotype. This chain links TRBV12-3 or TRBV12-4 with TRBJ2-5; D is undetermined. The CDR3 is 13 amino acids. Trimming took off 1 base at V and 5 bases at J, with 8 bases between the two ends. In DNA, the CDR3 is TGTGCCAGCAGTTTAGGACCTCCGGAGACCCAGTACTTC. Protein: CASSLGPPETQYF.

The chain links TRBV12-3 or TRBV12-4 to TRBJ2-2; 7 positions match TRBD1. V lost 4 bases to trimming and J lost 2 bases; unmatched junction nucleotides: 7. There are 16 residues in the CDR3. CDR3 sequence reads: CASSSLGQQNTGELFF. For the CDR3, the DNA is TGTGCCAGCAGTTCCCTGGGACAGCAAAACACCGGGGAGCTGTTTTTT.

At least ten counts were recorded for this clonotype. The rearrangement uses TRBV11-2 and TRBJ2-1, with 9 bases fitting TRBD2. The germline V gene encodes CDR1 SGHAT and CDR2 FQNNGV. V shed 4 bases and J 7 bases; nucleotides not matched to a gene: 11. The CDR3 has 16 amino acids. CDR3 in amino acids: CASSSRGSGGRNEQFF. CDR3 nucleotide sequence: TGTGCCAGCAGCTCTAGAGGCAGCGGGGGGCGGAATGAGCAGTTCTTC.

This chain joins TRBV6-1 and TRBJ2-3; the match to TRBD2 covers 10 bases. The V gene end was trimmed by 8 bases and the J gene end by 2 bases; junction bases not matched to a gene: 10. CDR1 is MNHNS and CDR2 is SASEGT in the germline V gene. This CDR3 is 16 amino acids long. CDR3 sequence: CASGSSGGPFTDTQYF. The CDR3 coding sequence is TGTGCCAGCGGGTCTAGCGGGGGTCCTTTCACAGATACGCAGTATTTT.

This clonotype was observed a few times. The chain combines TRBV10-1 with TRBJ1-2; no clear D gene. V dropped 3 bases and J dropped 6 bases, with 20 bases sitting between them. CDR1 and CDR2 (germline): WNHNN, SYGVQD (reference sequence). CDR3 length: 16 amino acids. CDR3 sequence reads: CASSERVAAIPHGYTF. In nucleotides, the CDR3 is TGCGCCAGCAGTGAAAGAGTCGCAGCTATTCCTCATGGCTACACCTTC.

V and J are TRBV10-3 and TRBJ1-1, with a weak D call TRBD1 (6 bases). The CDR3 is made up of 14 amino acids. The germline V gene has CDR1 ENHRY and CDR2 SYGVKD. V was trimmed by 5 bases and J by 0 bases, leaving 10 bases between them. This CDR3 reads CAISRQEMNTEAFF. The CDR3 DNA is TGTGCCATCAGTCGACAGGAGATGAACACTGAAGCTTTCTTT.

The sample holds many counts of this clonotype. CDR3 loop: CSARDYKRSSYEQYF. CDR3 nucleotide sequence: TGCAGTGCTAGAGACTACAAGAGGAGCTCCTACGAGCAGTACTTC. The rearrangement joins TRBV20-1 to TRBJ2-7; D gene ambiguous. Between the trimmed V and J ends, which lost 0 bases and 0 bases, there was a span of 12 bases. The CDR3 sequence is 15 residues long. Germline-derived CDR1 and CDR2 are DFQATT and SNEGSKA (reference sequence).

This clonotype was detected ten times or more. The chain has TRBV20-1 and TRBJ2-7, with a weak D call TRBD1 (6 bases). The germline V gene encodes CDR1 DFQATT and CDR2 SNEGSKA (reference sequence). This CDR3 region has 15 residues. The V gene lost 2 bases and the J gene lost 2 bases, with 16 bases spanning the gap. In DNA form, the CDR3 reads TGCAGTGCTAGAACGTCGGACAGCGGCCCCTACGAGCAGTACGTC. Translating it yields CSARTSDSGPYEQYV.

This clonotype was detected only a few times. The chain employs TRBV20-1 and TRBJ1-1; TRBD1 might be the D (6 bases). Per germline, CDR1 DFQATT and CDR2 SNEGSKA (reference sequence). V was shortened by 2 bases and J by 4 bases, with 14 bases between the two germline ends. The CDR3 runs 14 residues. CDR3 residues: CSARKQGIFTEAFF. CDR3 nucleotide sequence: TGCAGTGCTAGAAAGCAGGGGATCTTCACTGAAGCTTTCTTT.

CDR3 amino acids: CASGFRTEQYF. CDR3 coding DNA: TGTGCTAGTGGTTTTCGGACGGAGCAGTACTTC. The chain has TRBV12-5 and TRBJ2-7; no clear D gene. From germline, CDR1 is LGHNT and CDR2 FRNRAP. Trimming took off 3 bases at V and 7 bases at J, with 7 bases between the two ends. The CDR3 consists of 11 residues.

This clonotype was seen at least ten times. The V gene is TRBV29-1, the J gene TRBJ1-4, with D unclear. Trimming shortened V by 4 bases and J by 5 bases, and 5 bases separated the two germline ends. Germline assignment: CDR1 SQVTM and CDR2 ANQGSEA. This CDR3 has 11 residues. The CDR3 DNA follows: TGCAGCGTTGGGGTCAATGAAAAACTGTTTTTT. This translates into CSVGVNEKLFF.

This clonotype occurred once. The chain carries TRBV25-1 and TRBJ2-2, with D unresolved. This CDR3 region has 13 residues. The V end lost 0 bases, the J end lost 6 bases, and 5 bases lay between the germline ends. The germline gives CDR1 MGHDK, CDR2 SYGVNS. The CDR3 nucleotides read TGTGCCAGCAGTGAATACAGATCCGGGGAGCTGTTTTTT. Translated, it gives CASSEYRSGELFF.

This clonotype was recorded many times. The V call is TRBV29-1, the J call TRBJ2-1; D is unresolved. Germline lookup yields CDR1 SQVTM and CDR2 ANQGSEA. The CDR3 has 16 amino acids. V lost 7 bases and J lost 1, with 20 bases in between. For the CDR3, the DNA is TGCAGCGGCGTCTCCTATTTGTATTTTTCCTACAATGAGCAGTTCTTC. Translated, it gives CSGVSYLYFSYNEQFF.

This clonotype has only a few counts. The V gene is TRBV15, the J gene TRBJ2-7; TRBD1 might be the D (5 bases). CDR1 LNHNV and CDR2 YYDKDF come from the germline V gene (reference sequence). The ends were cut back, 3 bases at V and 3 bases at J, with 12 bases in the middle. CDR3 length: 14 amino acids. DNA of the CDR3: TGTGCCACCAGCAGTTTGGACGGACACTACGAGCAGTACTTC. Protein sequence: CATSSLDGHYEQYF. Together with reference TRBV15 and TRBJ2-7, the CDR3 gives the full variable domain: DAMVIQNPRYQVTQFGKPVTLSCSQTLNHNVMYWYQQKSSQAPKLLFHYYDKDFNNEADTPDNFQSRRPNTSFCFLDIRSPGLGDTAMYLCATSSLDGHYEQYFGPGTRLTVT.